This T cell receptor beta chain was observed in a study of shared clonotypes between healthy human individuals (dated by TCRdb to 2018 to 2020). For the study in its entirety: A few men and a couple of women, aged 18 to 49 years, made up the cohort. For each donor, CD4 naive and CD4 memory were each given three plates, CD8 naive was given two plates, and CD8 memory was given one plate. The study deeply sequenced blood TCR repertoires of about 5 healthy adults to estimate repertoire size and the extent of clonotype sharing between individuals. To increase sequencing depth and limit assay-specific biases, different laboratories used diverse techniques to prepare libraries and sequence TCR repertoires. Per donor, leukapheresis produced somewhere between about 0.94 and 10 billion PBMCs. Study-wide findings and limitations: Based on pairwise subsampling, the degree of clonotype sharing among donors was expected to be affected by sequencing depth. Incomplete sequencing was indicated by rarefaction of sorted-subset datasets, despite the large sequencing depth. Higher generation probabilities were observed for clonotypes shared by all four sorted-subset donors than for non-shared clonotypes. About 5% of naive CD4, more than 3% of naive CD8, roughly 2.4% of memory CD4, and more than 0.35% of memory CD8 clonotypes were shared across several donors. Sampling was restricted to blood, and TCR repertoires in tissue are likely to differ from TCR repertoires in blood. The small number of donors limited the genetic and exposure-history diversity represented. Naive subsets generally had larger estimated clonotype richness than memory subsets.

Remarks on this clone: Its antigen specificity is not known. Base quality data are lacking; no much larger clone is found one base away. The sample holds other DNA sequences that translate to the same CDR3.

The CDR3 runs 12 amino acids, cysteine and phenylalanine included. Only the CDR3 DNA is retained, 36 bases long and in frame from the first base. CDR1 and CDR2 are read off the germline V gene as KGHSH and LQKENI. A distance of 9 bases separates the germline ends of V and J, which lose 3 bases and 6 bases respectively. The donors were healthy, HIV-negative adults who had no recently reported acute infections or vaccinations. All donors were Caucasian adults living in Nashville, Tennessee, USA. CD4+ T cells were enriched by magnetic negative selection, after which naive cells were positively selected on CD45RA and the negative fraction was taken as the memory subset. Blood was obtained by leukapheresis, after which PBMCs were separated by Ficoll-Histopaque density gradient centrifugation and cryopreserved in liquid nitrogen vapor phase. Analytical flow cytometry was used to check the purity and quantity of every magnetically sorted T cell population. Each sorted fraction had its genomic DNA isolated and then quantified by UV absorbance on a Nanodrop 2000c.

TCR CDR3 regions were amplified from genomic DNA by multiplex PCR using the deep immunoSEQ assay. Extracted genomic DNA from each cell subset was spread evenly across all wells of several immunoSEQ 96-well plates, with each plate serving as a replicate. For sorted subsets, roughly 200 ng of genomic DNA, equivalent to 25,000 to 35,000 T cell genomes, went into each replicate PCR. The purified libraries were quantified using a Qubit 3.0 fluorometer, sized with a Bioanalyzer 2100, and then quantified again using the KAPA Library Quantification kit. Every immunoSEQ 96-well plate was sequenced on a separate single-read 150-cycle Illumina NextSeq 550 flow cell. The study's own analysis went as follows. Because the immunoSEQ output included only junctional sequences and no quality scores, the filtering could not be the same as the filtering used for full-length reads. Sequences were annotated with PyIR, a Python wrapper for IgBLAST v1.9, using IMGT germline references to assign V/J genes and CDR3. Reads with weak V/J assignments (E-value above 1e-6), missing CDR3, stop codons, out-of-frame junctions, or ambiguous translated residues were removed. V3J clonotypes were defined as sequences sharing the same inferred V gene, J gene, and CDR3 amino acid sequence. Percentage overlap between repertoires was computed as shared unique clonotypes divided by the size of the smaller repertoire. Three approaches were used to assess repertoire richness: RTK rarefaction, the Chao1 estimator, and Recon v2.1 estimates of unobserved clonotypes. For all TCRbeta clonotypes obtained by the gDNA method from a handful of donors, generation probabilities were computed with OLGA. Here the immuneACCESS table is served through TCRdb, limited to in-frame sequences with V and J called. Missing clones are a known gap in these copies; in checked studies unresolved V genes cover under half, and the rest lacks a known reason. Clonal size and the V and J genes are those of that table, whereas D and trimming came from the DNA. Present in this sample are millions of clones, more than 85% of which were seen just once. The ten largest account for around 0.4% of the sample.

The receptor chain draws on TRBV18 and TRBJ2-7; the D call could be TRBD1 or TRBD2, with each sharing 5 bases. Sequenced: naive CD4+ T cells from PBMCs. The cell subset or site label corresponds to: CD45RA+ positively selected. The receptor comes from a man aged 18 to 29 in good health. Some clones in this sample may be carry-over from other donors' samples. The bases read TGTGCCAGCTCACCCGGGGCCCTCGAGCAGTACTTC. Its coded protein is CASSPGALEQYF.